Listed here are 20 T cell receptor beta chains from one sample, sequenced in a study of spatial heterogeneity in lung cancer (dated by TCRdb to the late 2010s). The sample's time point label, decoded: sample taken at primary tumor resection. The protocol used for the library was 5' RACE. TCRdb names NextSeq 500 as the instrument used. Through fastp at Q25 and MiXCR, TCRdb rebuilt clones from the public reads, retaining in-frame beta chains. Rows are combined by CDR3 protein, so each entry shows the most common genes and DNA. Across this sample there are about 38,000 distinct CDR3 sequences, with 5.2% seen only once. The ten largest clonotypes hold approximately 24% of the sample. The starting material was PBMCs, obtained at surgery. These receptors were obtained from a female donor with early-stage non-small cell lung cancer.

There are many counts of this clonotype. The chain carries TRBV2 and TRBJ2-1; 7 bases are shared with TRBD1. There are 15 residues in the CDR3. The germline CDR1 and CDR2 sequences are SNHLY and FYNNEI. V was pared by 6 bases and J by 4 bases, with 9 bases of the junction left unmatched. CDR3 sequence reads: CASRPTGNIYNEQFF. The CDR3 DNA reads as TGTGCCAGCAGGCCGACAGGGAACATATACAATGAGCAGTTCTTC.

This clonotype was counted only a few times. DNA of the CDR3: TGTGCCAGCACCAAGAGCTCCTACAATGAGCAGTTCTTC. As protein: CASTKSSYNEQFF. This sequence joins TRBV12-3 or TRBV12-4 and TRBJ2-1; D is unclear. Trimming pared 7 bases from V and 0 bases from J, leaving 7 bases between. The CDR3 sequence is 13 residues long.

This clonotype was observed at least ten times. The rearrangement uses TRBV7-9 and TRBJ2-3, with unresolved D. Germline CDR1 reads SEHNR; CDR2 reads FQNEAQ (reference sequence). The CDR3 has 14 residues. The ends were cut back, 1 base at V and 0 bases at J, with 5 bases in the middle. CDR3 residues: CASSLEASTDTQYF. The CDR3 DNA sequence: TGTGCCAGCAGCTTAGAGGCTAGCACAGATACGCAGTATTTT.

This clonotype was found many times. The chain has TRBV9 and TRBJ2-7, with D possibly TRBD2 on 5 matching bases. This CDR3 is 14 amino acids long. Germline V lookup: CDR1 SGDLS, CDR2 YYNGEE. V was clipped by 4 bases and J by 2 bases, with 13 bases between them. The CDR3 sequence is CASSLGVEPYEQYF. In DNA form, the CDR3 reads TGTGCCAGCAGCCTGGGAGTAGAACCCTACGAGCAGTACTTC.

This clonotype has at least ten counts. The rearrangement links TRBV6-1 to TRBJ1-2; TRBD1 matches 7 bases. This CDR3 is 13 amino acids long. With V trimmed by 11 bases and J by 4 bases, 10 bases remained unmatched. From germline, CDR1 is MNHNS and CDR2 SASEGT. CDR3: CAAQGQSSYGYTF. The CDR3 DNA reads as TGTGCCGCCCAGGGACAGTCCTCCTATGGCTACACCTTC.

This clonotype was seen ten or more times. CDR3 protein: CASSFLSGELFF. In DNA form, the CDR3 reads TGTGCCAGCAGCTTTCTAAGCGGGGAGCTGTTTTTT. This chain connects TRBV7-2 to TRBJ2-2; D gene uncertain. The CDR3 is made up of 12 amino acids. CDR1 and CDR2 (germline): SGHTA, FQGNSA. The V and J ends lost 3 bases and 7 bases respectively, with 6 bases between them.

At least ten counts were recorded for this clonotype. The gene calls are TRBV20-1 and TRBJ1-5; D gene ambiguous. Germline V gives CDR1 DFQATT, CDR2 SNEGSKA (reference sequence). The V gene lost 0 bases and the J gene lost 3 bases, with 12 bases spanning the gap. CDR3 size: 15 residues. CDR3 residues: CSARDRVSANQPQHF. The CDR3 DNA reads as TGCAGTGCTAGAGATCGGGTTAGCGCCAATCAGCCCCAGCATTTT.

This clonotype occurred many times. This chain's CDR3 is CASSPGTGRPDTQYF. In DNA, the CDR3 is TGTGCCAGCAGTCCCGGGACAGGGAGGCCAGATACGCAGTATTTT. The rearrangement links TRBV12-3 or TRBV12-4 to TRBJ2-3, with 9 positions matching TRBD1. Trimming cost V 5 bases and J 4 bases; bases outside gene matches: 7. The CDR3 covers 15 residues.

This clonotype has at least ten counts. The chain joins TRBV5-4 to TRBJ2-2; 8 bases agree with TRBD2. The CDR3 is made up of 15 amino acids. V lost 3 bases to trimming and J lost 6 bases; unmatched junction nucleotides: 7. Germline V CDR1 and CDR2: SGHNT, YYREEE (reference sequence). The CDR3 spells CASSSGTSFSGELFF. The CDR3 bases are TGTGCCAGCAGCTCCGGGACTAGTTTTTCCGGGGAGCTGTTTTTT.

The chain uses TRBV24-1 and TRBJ1-1; D gene ambiguous. Per the germline V gene, CDR1 is KGHDR and CDR2 is SFDVKD. The V end was cut by 3 bases, the J end by 6 bases, with 7 bases between. The CDR3 has 12 amino acids. Here the CDR3 reads CATSDPESEAFF. The CDR3 DNA reads TGTGCCACCAGTGATCCCGAATCTGAAGCTTTCTTT.

Details on this clonotype: An end of the junction does not agree with germline; a read error may underlie this. V gene TRBV6-2 or TRBV6-3 combines with J gene TRBJ1-6; D unresolved. This CDR3 contains 11 residues. Germline CDR1 is MNHEY and CDR2 is SVGEGT. DNA of the CDR3: TGTACCAGCACCTCCCATTCACCCCTCCACTTT. Translating gives CTSTSHSPLHF.

The chain uses TRBV19 and TRBJ2-7, with a possible D match to TRBD2 (6 bases). Germline assignment: CDR1 LNHDA and CDR2 SQIVND (reference sequence). The CDR3 runs 13 residues. The ends were cut back, 5 bases at V and 5 bases at J, with 13 bases in the middle. CDR3 nucleotides: TGTGCCAGTAGTCCACCGGGGAGGCACGAGCAGTACTTC. The encoded protein is CASSPPGRHEQYF.

This clonotype was found many times. The chain employs TRBV27 and TRBJ2-7, with 9 nucleotides matching TRBD1. The CDR3 is 15 residues long. With V trimmed by 5 bases and J by 5 bases, 10 bases remained unmatched. Germline V gene data show CDR1 as MNHEY and CDR2 as SMNVEV (reference sequence). CDR3 DNA sequence: TGTGCCAGCAGTCGCTCCGGACAGGGGAGAAACGAGCAGTACTTC. Protein sequence: CASSRSGQGRNEQYF.

This sequence joins TRBV7-2 and TRBJ1-2; TRBD1 might be the D (6 bases). V lost 6 bases, J lost 5 bases, and 16 bases lay in between. Germline V gene sequence: CDR1 SGHTA, CDR2 FQGNSA. This CDR3 is 14 amino acids long. The DNA of the CDR3 is TGTGCCAGCAGTCCTGGTGGGGGCCTTTATGGCTACACCTTC. This translates into CASSPGGGLYGYTF.

This clonotype was observed at least ten times. This rearrangement joins TRBV7-9 to TRBJ1-1; no clear D gene. The CDR3 runs to 13 residues. The germline gives CDR1 SEHNR, CDR2 FQNEAQ (reference sequence). V was clipped by 3 bases and J by 1 base, with 6 bases between them. As DNA, the CDR3 is TGTGCCAGCAGCTTGGACGCGAACACTGAAGCTTTCTTT. It specifies CASSLDANTEAFF.

The chain combines TRBV4-1 with TRBJ2-7; 7 bases match TRBD2. The CDR3 is 15 residues long. Germline V gene data show CDR1 as MGHRA and CDR2 as YSYEKL. J gave up 5 bases and V 3 bases, and 10 bases lay outside the gene matches. The CDR3 loop is CASSHPGRGWDEQYF. The CDR3 DNA is TGCGCCAGCAGCCACCCGGGGAGGGGTTGGGACGAGCAGTACTTC.

This clonotype was recorded many times. The rearrangement links TRBV2 to TRBJ2-2; D remains unclear. This CDR3 has 12 amino acids. The germline V gene has CDR1 SNHLY and CDR2 FYNNEI. With 2 bases removed from V and 8 bases from J, the gap between germline ends came to 6 bases. For the CDR3, the DNA is TGTGCCAGCAGTGAAAGTTGGGGGGAGCTGTTTTTT. Residues: CASSESWGELFF.

This clonotype was found many times. This chain's CDR3 is CASSWPRSLAGGTDTQYF. The DNA for the CDR3 is TGTGCCAGCAGTTGGCCCCGGTCGCTAGCGGGGGGCACAGATACGCAGTATTTT. This chain uses TRBV28 with TRBJ2-3; 10 nucleotides match TRBD2. V lost 4 bases and J lost 1; bases outside the gene matches: 11. Germline CDR1 is MDHEN and CDR2 is SYDVKM. The CDR3 contains 18 residues.

This clonotype was detected ten times or more. This sequence joins TRBV21-1 and TRBJ2-1; the table calls TRBD2, which could not be checked here. TRBV21-1 counts as a pseudogene. The CDR3 spans 13 residues. The CDR3 loop is CASSKDQRDEQFF. In DNA form, the CDR3 reads TGTGCCAGCAGCAAAGATCAGCGGGATGAGCAGTTCTTC.

This clonotype has just a few counts. At one end the junction does not follow the germline gene, possibly because of a read error. This chain uses TRBV7-2 with TRBJ1-1; 7 bases are a match to TRBD1. The CDR3 is 14 amino acids. CDR1 is SGHTA and CDR2 is FQGNSA in the germline V gene. As DNA, the CDR3 is TGTGCCTGCAGGTCGGGACAGCAGAACACTGAAGCTTTCTTT. Its protein is CACRSGQQNTEAFF.